This T cell receptor beta chain was retrieved from a study of T-cell memory formation after mild COVID-19. Study-wide findings and caveats: Contracting clones from day 15 to 85 had balanced CD4/CD8; later expanders favoured CD4+.

Per germline, CDR1 LGHNA and CDR2 YNFKEQ. The CDR3 loop spans 16 amino acids. 5'RACE primed from the constant segment yielded TCR alpha and TCR beta cDNA libraries bearing sample barcodes and UMIs. TCRdb reanalysed the 5' RACE reads using MiXCR and keeps one entry per CDR3 protein. Of around 300,000 distinct CDR3 sequences detected, roughly 8% appear once; the ten largest clones hold 20% to 25%. About this clonotype itself: The antigen remains unidentified. Given a much more abundant clone one base away, this may be a read error.

Source material: PBMCs or a T cell subset sorted from them (not recorded which). This chain connects TRBV4-2 to TRBJ2-3; either TRBD1 or TRBD2 may supply D (5 bases each). This sequence originates from a young man who had mild COVID-19 (a few samples of this study predate the infection). Cell type and time point are not known. CDR3: CSSRTIGVPGTDTQYF. The CDR3 DNA reads as TGTTCCAGCAGGACAATCGGGGTACCTGGCACAGATACGCAGTATTTT.